This T cell receptor beta chain was sequenced in a study of blood T cell repertoires in COVID-19 (dated by TCRdb to about 2020). Context from the whole study: The collaborator samples originated in the United States, Italy and Spain and spanned the acute and convalescent phases of COVID-19. The dataset comprised deeply sampled blood TCRbeta repertoires from subjects exposed to, actively infected with, or recovered from COVID-19. The prospective study material was composed of cDNA or gDNA derived from T cells, B-cell-depleted T cells, or PBMCs. Where available, HLA class I and class II types were taken from metadata supplied by the sample provider and were not determined by assay-based typing. Samples came from the ongoing ImmuneRACE study (first 160 participants) plus 1,254 subjects from 6 global collaborators. The repertoires were released in a freely available public database meant as a resource for research on the immune response to SARS-CoV-2. Sample metadata almost always included a de-identified subject ID, COVID-19 status, age in years and sex. Findings and caveats that apply to the study as a whole: Clinical and demographic metadata were provided uncurated, with the amount varying by source and participant.

The CDR3, from cysteine to phenylalanine, totals 12 residues. Only the CDR3 DNA stays, 36 bases, in frame from base 1. Per the germline V gene, SGHTA is the CDR1 and FQGTGA is the CDR2. On this clone itself: The antigen this receptor binds is unknown. Mismatch with germline at one junction end may stem from a read error.

Participants in the prospective study were aged about 18 to 95 years, lived in about two dozen United States geographic areas, and enrolled through a virtual design. Cohort assignment in the prospective study relied on participant-reported clinical history from a screening survey and a study questionnaire. Each participant in the prospective study had whole blood, serum and a nasopharyngeal or oropharyngeal swab collected by mobile phlebotomists. Additional blood draws and questionnaires over an approximately 2-month period could optionally be provided by prospective study participants. Before DNA extraction, blood samples from the prospective study were shipped at room temperature or frozen. The immunoSEQ Assay, a bias-controlled multiplex PCR, was used to amplify TCRbeta CDR3 regions from genomic DNA. The paper's data handling went like this. The number of nucleated cells in each sample was estimated by amplification of reference gene primers within the assay. Sequence reads were collapsed and filtered to measure the absolute abundance of every unique TCRbeta CDR3 rearrangement. For each sample, productive Simpson clonality was calculated as the square root of Simpson's diversity index across productive rearrangements. The table was pulled from immuneACCESS by TCRdb, which kept in-frame rearrangements only. Such tables lose some clones; where checked, under half of the loss comes from unresolved V genes, and the rest has no known cause. The D gene and trimming were derived from the DNA, and the V and J assignments and clone size from that table. This sample has around 230,000 clones in its table, and about 90% of those were observed once. Of the sample, roughly 4% is held by the ten largest clones.

Here the chain combines TRBV7-3 and TRBJ1-1; 8 junctional bases match TRBD1. This TCR derives from a woman aged 25 to 39 with acute COVID-19. Sequencing was done on a sample of PBMCs or T cells enriched from blood (not recorded which). The DNA sequence follows: TGTGCCAGCAGCTTAGGGACAGGAGGTATCATCTTT. It translates to CASSLGTGGIIF.